The source of this TCR beta chain is a study of identical twins. This CDR3 has 15 amino acids. V was cut by 6 bases and J by 4 bases, with 16 bases left in between. Germline loops: CDR1 MNHEY, CDR2 SMNVEV (reference sequence). The table lists this clonotype with a few counts. Each CDR3 protein is one row after TCRdb ran MiXCR on the 5' RACE reads. The sample yields about 570,000 distinct CDR3 sequences, roughly 9.9% seen once. The data also belong to a second study, concerning yellow fever vaccine responses in identical twins.

Sample: PBMCs. This clonotype was obtained from a woman aged 18-29 years in good health. The chain employs TRBV27 and TRBJ1-5; TRBD1 is a possible D gene (6 bases). In DNA form, the CDR3 reads TGTGCCAGCAGCTCCAGACAGGCCAAGAATCAGCCCCAGCATTTT. This encodes CASSSRQAKNQPQHF.